These T cell receptor beta chains were read from a single sample in a study of T-cell reconstitution after alpha-beta-depleted transplantation in children. TCRdb processed the PCR reads anew with MiXCR; each CDR3 protein has one entry. The sample lists 780,000 or so distinct CDR3 sequences; approximately 15% were seen once. The material sequenced was PBMCs, mostly from graft donor cells, taken 360 days after TCRalphabeta/CD19-depleted stem cell transplant. These receptors were obtained from a male patient aged 10 to 17 who had a stem cell transplant for acute lymphoblastic leukemia, so the T cells may come from the graft donor. The CDR3 runs from the conserved cysteine through the conserved F or W. The D gene is left open where the match is weak. The size field is filled for only some rows; it gives once, few, many or a size class.

clone_size	cdr3_length	v_call	d_call	j_call	cdr3_nt	cdr3_aa
few	13	TRBV7-2	-	TRBJ2-7	TGTGCCAGCACCCTCGGAGGAGGGTACGAGCAGTACTTC	CASTLGGGYEQYF
-	16	TRBV10-3	-	TRBJ2-4	TGTGCCATCAGTGAAGTAGGGGACCTAGCCAAAAACATTCAGTACTTC	CAISEVGDLAKNIQYF
-	14	TRBV11-2	-	TRBJ2-3	TGTGCCAGCAGCTTCCTTGGCGGAGCAGATACGCAGTATTTT	CASSFLGGADTQYF
few	15	TRBV25-1	-	TRBJ2-2	TGTGCCAGCAGTAACCGGGACACCTTTACCGGGGAGCTGTTTTTT	CASSNRDTFTGELFF
-	15	TRBV4-1	-	TRBJ2-7	TGCGCCAGCAGCCTCCGGGGGACACGCGAAAACGAGCAGTACTTC	CASSLRGTRENEQYF
-	14	TRBV7-8	-	TRBJ2-1	TGTGCCAGCAGCTTAGAACTAGGAGAAAATGAGCAGTTCTTC	CASSLELGENEQFF
many	13	TRBV28	-	TRBJ2-2	TGTGCCAGCGGGAGACTTAACACCGGGGAGCTGTTTTTT	CASGRLNTGELFF
few	15	TRBV24-1	TRBD2	TRBJ2-3	TGTGCCACCAGTTTTCCAGCGGGAAGCACAGATACGCAGTATTTT	CATSFPAGSTDTQYF
-	14	TRBV7-2	TRBD1	TRBJ1-4	TGTGCCAGCAGCTCCTGGACAGGGTCTGAAAAACTGTTTTTT	CASSSWTGSEKLFF
few	14	TRBV5-1	-	TRBJ2-7	TGCGCCAGCAGCTTGGTACACAATCTCTACGAGCAGTACTTC	CASSLVHNLYEQYF
-	15	TRBV25-1	-	TRBJ2-1	TGTGCCAGCAGACGGGGCGGGCAGGTGGGTCATGAGCAGTTCTTC	CASRRGGQVGHEQFF
few	13	TRBV27	TRBD1	TRBJ1-1	TGTGCCAGCAGTCAGGGGGTGGGCGCTGAAGCTTTCTTT	CASSQGVGAEAFF
-	18	TRBV4-1	TRBD2	TRBJ2-3	TGCGCCAGCAGCCACCCTAGGGGTAGCGGGAGCGGGACAGATACGCAGTATTTT	CASSHPRGSGSGTDTQYF
few	16	TRBV11-1	TRBD2	TRBJ2-1	TGTGCCAGCAGCCCCGTGGTTAGCGGGAGATTAGATGAGCAGTTCTTC	CASSPVVSGRLDEQFF
-	14	TRBV28	-	TRBJ1-2	TGTGCCAGCCGGGGTTTGCCTTCCCCTTATGGCTACACCTTC	CASRGLPSPYGYTF
-	15	TRBV25-1	TRBD1	TRBJ1-2	TGTGCCAGCAGTGAGTTAAGACAGGGGGCCTATGGCTACACCTTC	CASSELRQGAYGYTF
few	14	TRBV24-1	-	TRBJ2-1	TGTGCCACCAGTGGGAGTCGGGGCTACAATGAGCAGTTCTTC	CATSGSRGYNEQFF
few	15	TRBV9	TRBD2	TRBJ2-3	TGTGCCAGCAGCACGAGCGGGAGGGGCACAGATACGCAGTATTTT	CASSTSGRGTDTQYF
-	17	TRBV12-3/TRBV12-4	-	TRBJ2-1	TGTGCCAGCAGTGTTCCCTCGGGACCCTTATCCTACAATGAGCAGTTCTTC	CASSVPSGPLSYNEQFF
many	14	TRBV6-1	-	TRBJ2-7	TGTGCCAGCAGCTCGGGGACCAAACCCTACGAGCAGTACTTC	CASSSGTKPYEQYF
few	13	TRBV12-3/TRBV12-4	-	TRBJ2-5	TGTGCCAGCAGGATGGACTGGAAAGAGACCCAGTACTTC	CASRMDWKETQYF
-	15	TRBV4-1	TRBD2	TRBJ2-1	TGCGCCAGCAGCCATCGGTTAGCGGGAGAGAGGGGACAGTTCTTC	CASSHRLAGERGQFF
few	13	TRBV27	-	TRBJ1-1	TGTGCCAGCAGTCGCCCTCAGCCCGGTGAAGCTTTCTTT	CASSRPQPGEAFF
-	17	TRBV5-1	TRBD2	TRBJ2-7	TGCGCCAGCAGCCCTCAAATAGCGGGAGGTGGCCCTTACGAGCAGTACTTC	CASSPQIAGGGPYEQYF
few	15	TRBV6-2/TRBV6-3	-	TRBJ2-4	TGTGCCAGCAGTTACGCGGGGATAGCCAAAAACATTCAGTACTTC	CASSYAGIAKNIQYF
many	22	TRBV12-3/TRBV12-4	-	TRBJ2-1	TGTGCCAGCAGTTTAGCGCTAATAGGGGGTCCCACTGGGGGTCTAAATCTCGATGAGCAGTTCTTC	CASSLALIGGPTGGLNLDEQFF
-	13	TRBV5-1	TRBD2	TRBJ2-7	TGCGCCAGCAGACGGGGGGTACGGGAACAGCAGTACTTC	CASRRGVREQQYF
few	15	TRBV25-1	-	TRBJ2-1	TGTGCCAGCAGTGAGGTCGGGGCGTCCTACAATGAGCAGTTCTTC	CASSEVGASYNEQFF
few	15	TRBV4-2	-	TRBJ2-2	TGTGCCAGCAGCCAAGATTCGGCGAGACGCGGGGAGCTGTTTTTT	CASSQDSARRGELFF
-	13	TRBV7-9	TRBD1	TRBJ2-1	TGTGCCAGCAGCTGGGGACAGGGCAATGAGCAGTTCTTC	CASSWGQGNEQFF
few	14	TRBV20-1	-	TRBJ1-4	TGCAGTGCCCCGCGACGGCTAGCGGGTGAAAAACTGTTTTTT	CSAPRRLAGEKLFF
-	14	TRBV3-1	-	TRBJ2-2	TGTGCCAGCAGCCCGTGGGGGAACACCGGGGAGCTGTTTTTT	CASSPWGNTGELFF
-	13	TRBV12-3/TRBV12-4	-	TRBJ2-7	TGTGCCAGCACCCAGACTCCCCCCCGGGAGCAGTACTTC	CASTQTPPREQYF
few	15	TRBV18	TRBD2	TRBJ2-1	TGTGCCAGCTCACCAGGGACTAGCGGGAGCGGTGAGCAGTTCTTC	CASSPGTSGSGEQFF
-	15	TRBV7-9	TRBD1	TRBJ2-2	TGTGCCAGCAGCATCCGGGACAGGGCCACCGGGGAGCTGTTTTTT	CASSIRDRATGELFF
few	18	TRBV4-1	TRBD2	TRBJ2-3	TGCGCCAGCAGCCAAGACCTTCTCGCACTAGCGGAGACAGATACGCAGTATTTT	CASSQDLLALAETDTQYF
-	13	TRBV12-3/TRBV12-4	TRBD1	TRBJ2-5	TGTGCCAGCAGGACAGGACAGGGCGAGACCCAGTACTTC	CASRTGQGETQYF
few	15	TRBV11-2	-	TRBJ1-4	TGTGCCAGCAGCTTATGGTCAGGGGAGGGTGAAAAACTGTTTTTT	CASSLWSGEGEKLFF
-	13	TRBV9	-	TRBJ2-7	TGTGCCAGCAGCGTATTCCCAGGACGAGAGCAGTACTTC	CASSVFPGREQYF
few	14	TRBV12-3/TRBV12-4	TRBD1	TRBJ1-6	TGTGCCAGCAGTTTAGGGACAGGGGTTTCACCCCTCCACTTT	CASSLGTGVSPLHF
-	14	TRBV5-1	-	TRBJ2-4	TGCGCCAGCAGCTTGGCGCCCCAGACCAACATTCAGTACTTC	CASSLAPQTNIQYF
-	17	TRBV11-1	TRBD1	TRBJ2-6	TGTGCCAGCAGCAAGGACAGGGGTTTAACTGGGGCCAACGTCCTGACTTTC	CASSKDRGLTGANVLTF
few	14	TRBV7-9	TRBD1	TRBJ2-7	TGTGCCAGCAGCCCTCGGACAGGGGGCGTCGAGCAGTACTTC	CASSPRTGGVEQYF
-	15	TRBV6-1	-	TRBJ2-3	TGTGCCAGCAGCCCCGGGCGGGGTTTCACAGATACGCAGTATTTT	CASSPGRGFTDTQYF
few	14	TRBV7-2	-	TRBJ2-7	TGTGCCAGCAGCTTAGTTAGGATGTGGGAGGACCTGTACTTC	CASSLVRMWEDLYF
-	16	TRBV3-1	TRBD1	TRBJ2-7	TGTGCCAGCAGCCTTTTGACCGGGACAGGGGTCTACGAGCAGTACTTC	CASSLLTGTGVYEQYF
-	14	TRBV15	-	TRBJ2-3	TGTGCCACCAGCGGGCAAGTCAGCACAGATACGCAGTATTTT	CATSGQVSTDTQYF
once	16	TRBV6-5	-	TRBJ1-5	TGTGCCAGCAGTTACTCGAACCCCCGGGTGGGGCAGCCCCAGCATTTT	CASSYSNPRVGQPQHF
few	18	TRBV4-1	TRBD1	TRBJ2-2	TGCGCCAGCAGCCCAGACTCACGGGACAGGGGGTACACCGGGGAGCTGTTTTTT	CASSPDSRDRGYTGELFF
-	15	TRBV7-2	-	TRBJ2-2	TGTGCCAGCAGCTACTCTGGCCAGAACACCGGGGAGCTGTTTTTT	CASSYSGQNTGELFF
-	17	TRBV7-2	-	TRBJ2-7	TGTGCCAGCACACCAGTTAGCCGGGACATCGGACTCTACGAGCAGTACTTC	CASTPVSRDIGLYEQYF
many	12	TRBV29-1	-	TRBJ2-2	TGCAGCGTTGGCTACAACACCGGGGAGCTGTTTTTT	CSVGYNTGELFF
-	15	TRBV7-3	-	TRBJ2-1	TGTGCCAGCAGCTTAAGGGCGGGACCCCTGAATGAGCAGTTCTTC	CASSLRAGPLNEQFF
-	15	TRBV6-2/TRBV6-3	-	TRBJ2-7	TGTGCCAGCAGTTACTATCTGCCAAGTACCTACGAGCAGTACTTC	CASSYYLPSTYEQYF
few	14	TRBV27	-	TRBJ2-3	TGTGCCAGCAGTTTAGATTATCCGATGGATACGCAGTATTTT	CASSLDYPMDTQYF
many	12	TRBV20-1	-	TRBJ2-1	TGCAGTGCTAGACCGGGAGTCAATGAGCAGTTCTTC	CSARPGVNEQFF
few	18	TRBV6-1	-	TRBJ1-5	TGTGCCAGCAGTCCCGACTGGGATGGGGCATATAGCAATCAGCCCCAGCATTTT	CASSPDWDGAYSNQPQHF
few	15	TRBV4-1	TRBD1	TRBJ2-7	TGCGCCAGCAGCCAAGAGTGGACAGGGTACTACGAGCAGTACTTC	CASSQEWTGYYEQYF
few	13	TRBV20-1	-	TRBJ2-7	TGCAGTGCTAACAGGGCCCTTCTTTACGAGCAGTACTTC	CSANRALLYEQYF